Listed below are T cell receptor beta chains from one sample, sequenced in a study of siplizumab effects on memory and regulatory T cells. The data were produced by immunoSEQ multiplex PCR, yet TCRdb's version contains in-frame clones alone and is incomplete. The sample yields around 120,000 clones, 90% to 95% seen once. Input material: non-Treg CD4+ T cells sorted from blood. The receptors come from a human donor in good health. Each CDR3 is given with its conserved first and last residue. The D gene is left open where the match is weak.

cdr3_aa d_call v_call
CASSSYISGEQFF - TRBV11-3
CASSLQPNSNQPQHF - TRBV5-1
CASKTGRHLSNQPQHF - TRBV19
CASSETSRSQPQHF - TRBV6-1
CASSRGPATNEKLFF - TRBV21-1
CASSYSSGRGEKLFF - TRBV6-5
CASSLGQGYGYTF TRBD1 TRBV27
CASSPVYQWPYGYTF - TRBV14
CASSGTGTSGGVPYNEQFF TRBD2 TRBV5-4
CASSRADPSYEQYF - TRBV6-5
CASSLGRDRLGGRAFF TRBD1 TRBV5-8
CASSETGGGTEAFF TRBD1 TRBV25-1
CASSSGQPRQYF - TRBV11-2
CASSPFDMDLETQYF - TRBV18
CASSDPGGTVEQYF - TRBV19
CASSLNREGETQYF - TRBV7-2
CASSLGQGGTDTQYF - TRBV5-8
CASSLYGTSGSNEQFF TRBD2 TRBV11-2
CASSRLADSTDTQYF TRBD2 TRBV7-2
CASSLRGEETQYF - TRBV5-6
CASSPTFGELFF - TRBV6-5
CASSIDPPGQGRETQYF TRBD1 TRBV19
CASSRPGGGVTEAFF - TRBV6-5
CASSPSGLSSSGNTIYF - TRBV27
CASAGTSAYEQYF TRBD2 TRBV18
CASSLGGRNTEAFF - TRBV5-4
CASSQGGNGQPQHF TRBD1 TRBV6-5
CASSFSPGGHNEQFF - TRBV5-1
CASSRLSGGYGYTF - TRBV19
CASSSARPAAYEQYF - TRBV5-1
CASSPRLTDRVVNEQFF TRBD1 TRBV5-1
CASSYYPSQGTYEQYF - TRBV6-5
CASSPGQGFYEQYF TRBD1 TRBV7-6
CASSYGDRGNSPLHF TRBD1 TRBV6-5
CASSPTGQPLINQPQHF - TRBV27
CASSGQRVGSYEQYF - TRBV6-1